The 8 T cell receptor beta chains given below trace back to one sample, sequenced in a study of Tregs in tolerant kidney transplant recipients. Recipients received nonmyeloablative bone marrow transplants from related graft donors, with transient mixed chimerism. The protocol was immunoSEQ multiplex PCR, while the TCRdb copy is restricted to in-frame clones and leaves out a portion. The sample records roughly 64,000 clones, around 87% being singletons. The sequencing used CD4+ T cells from blood (PBMCs), collected 6 months after the transplant. The source of these receptors is a human patient who received a combined kidney and bone marrow transplant. The graft donor may account for some of the T cells.

The CDR3 protein is CASSLGTRYDTGELFF. The CDR3 DNA sequence: TGCGCCAGCAGCTTGGGGACTAGGTACGACACCGGGGAGCTGTTTTTT. The rearrangement links TRBV5-1 to TRBJ2-2; TRBD2 agrees at 7 bases. The CDR3 covers 16 residues. V dropped 0 bases and J dropped 3; count of bases not matched to a gene: 5. CDR1 SGHRS and CDR2 YFSETQ come from the germline V gene.

The V and J genes are TRBV19 and TRBJ1-4; D might be TRBD1 (5 bases). In germline, CDR1 is LNHDA, CDR2 SQIVND (reference sequence). V was clipped by 5 bases and J by 5 bases, with 15 bases between them. The CDR3 has 15 amino acids. DNA of the CDR3: TGTGCCAGTAGTCCCCGACAGCACTTGAATGAAAAACTGTTTTTT. It is translated as CASSPRQHLNEKLFF.

The chain is built from TRBV4-2 and TRBJ1-5; D might be TRBD1 (5 bases). There are 15 residues in the CDR3. Germline V gene lookup returns CDR1 LGHNA and CDR2 YNFKEQ. V dropped 1 base and J dropped 4 bases, with 11 bases sitting between them. In DNA form, the CDR3 reads TGTGCCAGCAGCCAAGGATACAGGAGTAATCAGCCCCAGCATTTT. Protein: CASSQGYRSNQPQHF.

This rearrangement joins TRBV5-1 to TRBJ2-5; 11 nucleotides line up with TRBD1. Trimming cost V 9 bases and J 1 base; bases outside gene matches: 2. Germline V gene sequence: CDR1 SGHRS, CDR2 YFSETQ. This CDR3 region has 13 residues. This CDR3 reads CATGQGVQETQYF. The CDR3 bases are TGCGCCACGGGACAGGGGGTCCAAGAGACCCAGTACTTC.

The V call is TRBV5-1, the J call TRBJ1-1; 9 bases line up with TRBD1. The trim removed 3 bases at V and 1 base at J, leaving 4 bases unmatched. Germline V gives CDR1 SGHRS, CDR2 YFSETQ. The CDR3 covers 15 residues. Here the CDR3 reads CASSWDRAANTEAFF. Here the CDR3 DNA reads TGCGCCAGCAGCTGGGACAGGGCGGCGAACACTGAAGCTTTCTTT.

CDR3 nucleotide sequence: TGTGCCAGCAGCCCAGGGGAACCTGGAAACACCATATATTTT. Residues: CASSPGEPGNTIYF. The chain couples TRBV9 to TRBJ1-3; maybe TRBD1 (6 bases). The length of the CDR3 is 14 residues. Trimming took off 4 bases at V and 2 bases at J, with 10 bases between the two ends. Germline assignment: CDR1 SGDLS and CDR2 YYNGEE.

The chain couples TRBV11-3 to TRBJ2-7; possible D gene TRBD1, 6 bases. V lost 5 bases to trimming and J lost 9 bases, with 17 bases between them. This CDR3 has 13 residues. Germline loops: CDR1 SGHNT, CDR2 YENEEA. The CDR3 loop is CASSLDRNGVQYF. The CDR3 nucleotides are TGTGCCAGCAGCCTTGACAGGAATGGGGTGCAGTACTTC.

J is TRBJ2-3 and V is TRBV14; D is unclear. The CDR3 is 14 amino acids. V lost 1 base, J lost 2 bases, and 7 bases lay in between. Germline assignment: CDR1 SGHDN and CDR2 FVKESK. In DNA, the CDR3 is TGTGCCAGCAGCCAAGGCAGGCACACAGATACGCAGTATTTT. Encoded protein: CASSQGRHTDTQYF.